The clone carrying this T cell receptor beta chain showed up just a few times. What it binds is not known. These data are taken from a study of identical twins. Notes on the study in general: Fewer insertions were carried by abundant cord blood beta clonotypes, but none was seen in memory repertoires.

TCRdb re-derived calls from the 5' RACE reads in MiXCR, one entry per CDR3 protein. The table has hundreds of thousands of distinct CDR3 sequences, around 20% seen once; the top ten hold 4% to 5.5%. With 2 bases removed from V and 3 bases from J, the gap between germline ends came to 11 bases. The CDR3 is 14 residues long. Germline-derived CDR1 and CDR2 are SGHRS and YFSETQ. The same data also went into a second study, on T cells expressing NK-cell markers. From that paper: For several experiments, T cell sorting was restricted to the alpha-beta TCR population by means of an anti-gamma-delta TCR antibody. Topping the CD3+CD56-NKG2C+ fraction as well were these clonotypes, in several donors.

The chain carries TRBV5-1 and TRBJ1-1; the D gene is possibly TRBD1 (5 bases). Sequencing used PBMCs. The sequence derives from a woman in her late teens or twenties in good health. Here the CDR3 reads CASSLGALDTEAFF. The CDR3 DNA sequence: TGCGCCAGCAGCTTAGGGGCATTGGACACTGAAGCTTTCTTT.